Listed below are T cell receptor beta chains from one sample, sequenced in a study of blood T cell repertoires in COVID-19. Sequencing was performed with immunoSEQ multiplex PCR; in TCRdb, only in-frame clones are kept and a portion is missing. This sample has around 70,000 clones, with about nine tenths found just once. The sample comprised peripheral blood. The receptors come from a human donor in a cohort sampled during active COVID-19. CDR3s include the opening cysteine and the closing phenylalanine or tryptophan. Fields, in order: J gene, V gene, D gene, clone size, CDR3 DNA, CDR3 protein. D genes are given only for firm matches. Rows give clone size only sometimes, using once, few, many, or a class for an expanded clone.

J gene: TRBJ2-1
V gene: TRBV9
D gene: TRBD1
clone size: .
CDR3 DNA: TGTGCCAGCAGCGCCGGGACAGCCTACAATGAGCAGTTCTTC
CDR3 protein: CASSAGTAYNEQFF

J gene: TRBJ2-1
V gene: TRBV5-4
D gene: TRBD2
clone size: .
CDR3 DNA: TGTGCCAGCAGCTCCGGGGGGGCCTCCCGGGATGAGCAGTTCTTC
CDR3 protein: CASSSGGASRDEQFF

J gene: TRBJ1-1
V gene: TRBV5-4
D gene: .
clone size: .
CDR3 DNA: TGTGCCAGCCTAGACCTTGGGAGGGCGGGAGGCACTGAAGCTTTCTTT
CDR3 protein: CASLDLGRAGGTEAFF

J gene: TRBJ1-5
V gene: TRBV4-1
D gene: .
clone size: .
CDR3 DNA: TGCGCCAGCAGCCAAGAGGCGACAGTGACTTATCAGCCCCAGCATTTT
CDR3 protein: CASSQEATVTYQPQHF

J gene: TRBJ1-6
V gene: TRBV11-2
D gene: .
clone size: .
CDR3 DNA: TGTGCCAGCAGCTTAGGAGTCGGGGGGCTATCACCCCTCCACTTT
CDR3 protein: CASSLGVGGLSPLHF

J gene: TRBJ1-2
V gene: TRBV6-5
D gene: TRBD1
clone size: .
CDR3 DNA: TGTGCCAGCAGTTGGACAGGGCTGAATGGCTACACCTTC
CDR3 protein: CASSWTGLNGYTF

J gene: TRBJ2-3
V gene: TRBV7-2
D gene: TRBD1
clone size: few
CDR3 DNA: TGTGCCAGCAGCTTACAGACAGGGTTGACAGATACGCAGTATTTT
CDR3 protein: CASSLQTGLTDTQYF

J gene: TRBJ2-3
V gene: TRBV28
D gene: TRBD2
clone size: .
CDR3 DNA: TGTGCCAGCAGGCCGCGGGGACTATCCACAGATACGCAGTATTTT
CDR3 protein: CASRPRGLSTDTQYF

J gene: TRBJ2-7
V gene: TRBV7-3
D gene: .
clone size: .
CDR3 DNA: TGTGCCAGCAGCTTAACGGGTGGGACTCAACCCTACGAGCAGTACTTC
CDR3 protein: CASSLTGGTQPYEQYF

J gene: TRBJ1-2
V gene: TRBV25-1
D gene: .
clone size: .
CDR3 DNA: TGTGGGCGGGGAGGAGGCTACACCTTC
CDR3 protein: CGRGGGYTF

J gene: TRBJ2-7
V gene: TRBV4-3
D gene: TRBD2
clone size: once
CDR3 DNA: TGCGCCAGCAGCCTAGAAAGCGGGGGCTACGAGCAGTACTTC
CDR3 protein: CASSLESGGYEQYF

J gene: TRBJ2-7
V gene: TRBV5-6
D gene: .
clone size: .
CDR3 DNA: TGTGCCAGCAGCTTGAGGGGCGATAGCTCCTACGAGCAGTACTTC
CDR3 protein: CASSLRGDSSYEQYF

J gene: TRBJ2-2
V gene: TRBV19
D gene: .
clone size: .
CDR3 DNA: TGTGCCAGCGAGTCCCTTTTCGCGGAGCTGTTTTTT
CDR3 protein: CASESLFAELFF

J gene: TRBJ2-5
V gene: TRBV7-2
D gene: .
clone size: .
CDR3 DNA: TGTGCCAGCAGCTTACAGGCAGACCAAGAGACCCAGTACTTC
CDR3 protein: CASSLQADQETQYF

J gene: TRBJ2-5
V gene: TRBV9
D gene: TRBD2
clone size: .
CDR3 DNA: TGTGCCAGCAGCGTAAATTCGCTAGCGGGAAGCCAAGAGACCCAGTACTTC
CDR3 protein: CASSVNSLAGSQETQYF

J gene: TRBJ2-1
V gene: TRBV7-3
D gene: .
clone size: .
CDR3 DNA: TGTGCCAGCAGGTCGGACAAGTACAATGAGCAGTTCTTC
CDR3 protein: CASRSDKYNEQFF